This section outlines one T cell receptor (beta chain) sequence together with its context. Its specificity is not known. The data are from a study of cytomegalovirus exposure and HLA in healthy donors. Nominally healthy donors were sampled, though unrecorded immune exposures were likely. Overall study results and limits: Analysis performed later found 16,951 TCR beta sequences associated with HLA alleles at 0.05 false discovery rate. Other equally common chains were less clonally expanded than HLA-associated TCR beta chains, a later analysis showed. Among the CMV-associated chains, three were confirmed in vitro as specific for CMV antigens.

This PCR relied on a set of 60 Vbeta primers and 13 Jbeta primers. Profiling relied on immunoSEQ multiplex PCR, and the TCRdb table lists in-frame clones only, not all of them. The sample shows some 170,000 clones, about 79% of them seen only once. V lost 0 bases, J lost 3 bases, and 9 bases lay in between. The germline gives CDR1 KGHSY, CDR2 FQNENV. This CDR3 region has 15 residues. The gene calls are TRBV16 and TRBJ1-5; D not resolved. What was sequenced was PBMCs. The receptor was derived from a man aged 35-49 years in good health and CMV-seropositive. The CDR3 protein is CASSQSSSVNQPQHF. CDR3 DNA: TGTGCCAGCAGCCAATCATCCAGCGTCAATCAGCCCCAGCATTTT.